These 27 T cell receptor beta chains share one sample of origin, sequenced in a study of CD8+ T cells in alopecia areata (dated by TCRdb to the late 2010s). Pooled mouse cutaneous lymph node cells were stained for CD4, CD8alpha, NKG2D, NKG2ACE and other markers and were then sorted on a BD Influx. Receptor libraries were prepared by the immunoSEQ multiplex PCR assay. To provide template for TCR sequencing, every sample had RNA extracted and reverse transcribed into cDNA. Entries here come from immuneACCESS through TCRdb and include only in-frame sequences with V and J called. Some clones fail to appear in such tables; in the studies checked, an unresolved V gene covers under half of the shortfall, and the cause of the remainder is unknown. This sample shows 270,000 or so clones, and none of them turns up only once. The top ten hold 1.2% of the sample. Source material: CD4+ T cells sorted from a lymph node. The origin of the receptors is a C3H/HeJ mouse with alopecia areata. In terms of MHC, this strain is H2-k.

With respect to this clone: Gene names denote mouse genes. Partial CDR3 DNA: TGTGCCAGCAGAAGGGGGCGCGATGCT. It encodes CASRRGRDA. The full CDR3 protein reads CASRRGRDAEQFF. V is TRBV4 and J is TRBJ2-1; D may be TRBD1 (7 bases). The CDR3 goes on 4 residues after the read ends, and that part is filled in from the germline J gene. CDR1 and CDR2 (germline): LGHDT, YNNKQL (reference sequence). With 6 bases removed from V and 5 bases from J, the gap between germline ends came to 11 bases. This CDR3 has 13 amino acids.

A remark on this clone: Gene names refer to mouse genes. The sequenced fragment ends 4 residues before the CDR3 boundary, so the rest is inferred from the germline J gene. The V call is TRBV13-1, the J call TRBJ1-2; D may be TRBD1 (6 bases). The CDR3 has 14 residues. The V gene's germline CDR1 is NSHNY and CDR2 SYGAGN. Trimming took 2 bases from V and 1 from J, leaving 9 bases between them. The CDR3 bases that were read are TGTGCCAGCAGTGAGAGGGGGGGAAACTCC. Its protein is CASSERGGNS. The CDR3 in its entirety is CASSERGGNSDYTF.

With respect to this clone: Germline and genes: mouse. CDR3 bases read: TGTGCCAGCAGGTCCGGGACAGGGATCGGG. This codes for CASRSGTGIG. In full, the CDR3 is CASRSGTGIGQLYF. The V gene is TRBV13-1, the J gene TRBJ2-2; 9 bases fit TRBD1. The sequenced fragment ends 4 residues before the CDR3 boundary, so the rest is inferred from the germline J gene. CDR1 and CDR2 (germline): NSHNY, SYGAGN. The CDR3 length is 14 residues.

Worth noting for this clone: Genes here carry mouse names. This CDR3 reads CASSMGGRAEQFF. CDR3 bases read: TGTGCCAGCAGTATGGGGGGGCGAGCT. The V and J genes are TRBV19 and TRBJ2-1, with 8 nucleotides matching TRBD2. The CDR3 goes on 4 residues after the read ends, and that part is filled in from the germline J gene. This CDR3 is 13 amino acids long. Germline V gene data show CDR1 as FNHDT and CDR2 as SITEND (reference sequence).

This clone occurred a few times. Gene names and germline match the mouse. Other DNA sequences in the same sample also yield this CDR3. The sequenced CDR3 bases are TGTGCCAGCAGTGAGGAGGGCTAT. The encoded protein is CASSEEGY. The CDR3 reads in full as CASSEEGYEQYF. This chain connects TRBV13-3 to TRBJ2-7; D unclear. The CDR3 end falls 4 residues outside the read, so it is completed with the germline J gene. The CDR3 has 12 residues. Looked up from germline, CDR1 is NNHDY and CDR2 is SYVADS. Trimming left V 2 bases short and J 3 bases short, with 6 bases between.

For this clone: Genes and germline are mouse. The read halts 4 residues ahead of the CDR3 end, with the missing end drawn from the germline J gene. The chain employs TRBV1 and TRBJ2-7; D gene ambiguous. CDR3 length equals 13 residues. The V gene lost 1 base and the J gene lost 3 bases, with 7 bases spanning the gap. Germline CDR1 reads NSQYPW; CDR2 reads LRSPGD (reference sequence). The CDR3 reads CTCSAGEVYEQYF. CDR3 DNA (partial): TGCACCTGCAGTGCAGGGGAGGTCTAT. Combining the CDR3 with reference TRBV1 and TRBJ2-7 gives the whole variable domain VTLLEQNPRWRLVPRGQAVNLRCILKNSQYPWMSWYQQDLQKQLQWLFTLRSPGDKEVKSLPGADYLATRVTDTELRLQVANMSQGRTLYCTCSAGEVYEQYFGPGTRLTVL.

This clone was counted only a few times. Gene labels here are mouse ones. The CDR3 extends 4 residues past the end of the read, so its final part is completed from the germline J gene. The chain links TRBV1 to TRBJ2-1; 8 nucleotides agree with TRBD2. The CDR3 sequence is 15 residues long. CDR1 and CDR2 (germline): NSQYPW, LRSPGD (reference sequence). V was pared by 3 bases and J by 2 bases, with 3 bases of the junction left unmatched. The part of the CDR3 DNA that was read is TGCACCTGCAGTGCCCCGGGGGGGCACTATGCT. It encodes CTCSAPGGHYA. The full CDR3 protein reads CTCSAPGGHYAEQFF.

This clone came up a few times. The listed genes are named as in mouse. Read coverage stops 4 residues before the CDR3 terminus; the germline J gene supplies the remainder. Other DNA sequences in the same sample also yield this CDR3. The chain combines TRBV19 with TRBJ1-1; 7 bases are shared with TRBD1. Trimming cost V 4 bases and J 0 bases; bases outside gene matches: 3. Germline CDR1 and CDR2: FNHDT and SITEND (reference sequence). The CDR3 length is 14 residues. CDR3 amino acids: CASSPQGANTEVFF. The part of the CDR3 DNA that was read is TGTGCCAGCAGTCCCCAGGGGGCAAACACA.

This clone was counted a few times. Germline and genes: mouse. The read is 4 residues too short to cover the CDR3 end, so that end is filled in from the germline J gene. The V and J genes are TRBV31 and TRBJ2-3, with 8 nucleotides matching TRBD2. The CDR3 consists of 15 residues. CDR1 GKSSPN and CDR2 SITVG come from the germline V gene. V lost 1 base to trimming and J lost 0 bases; unmatched junction nucleotides: 3. CDR3 loop: CAWSPRLGSAETLYF. CDR3 DNA, as far as it was read: TGTGCCTGGAGTCCCCGACTGGGGAGTGCAGAA.

Points on this clone: Gene names are the mouse ones. The read finishes 4 residues shy of the CDR3 end, and the germline J gene is used to complete it. The V call is TRBV13-3, the J call TRBJ2-3; D is unresolved. The CDR3 totals 14 residues. V gave up 2 bases and J gave up 0 bases, with 7 bases separating them. Germline V gives CDR1 NNHDY, CDR2 SYVADS. CDR3 protein: CASSEPASAETLYF. Incomplete CDR3 DNA: TGTGCCAGCAGTGAGCCAGCTAGTGCAGAA.

In the case of this clone: Germline and genes here are mouse. The missing CDR3 end, 4 residues past where the read stops, is filled in from the germline J gene. This rearrangement joins TRBV17 to TRBJ1-1, with TRBD1 matching 10 bases. This CDR3 spans 16 amino acids. V lost 0 bases to trimming and J lost 3 bases; unmatched junction nucleotides: 4. The germline V gene encodes CDR1 MNHDT and CDR2 YYDKIL. The CDR3 loop reads CASSRDGTGVYTEVFF. Partial CDR3 DNA: TGTGCTAGCAGTAGAGATGGGACAGGGGTTTACACA.

On this clone: Gene names are mouse gene names. The read terminates 4 residues ahead of where the CDR3 ends, so the germline J gene completes it. The chain links TRBV5 to TRBJ2-3, with 10 nucleotides matching TRBD2. Trimming cost V 5 bases and J 4 bases; bases outside gene matches: 3. This CDR3 region has 14 residues. The V gene's germline CDR1 is LGHNA and CDR2 YNLKQL (reference sequence). The sequenced part of the CDR3 DNA is TGTGCCAGCAGCGGGGGACTGGGGACAGAA. This encodes CASSGGLGTE. The CDR3 reads in full as CASSGGLGTETLYF.

This clone was observed a few times. Gene names are the mouse ones. The sequenced part of the CDR3 DNA is TGTGCCAGCAGTTTTCTGGAGGGGGGGAGCTCCTAT. It specifies CASSFLEGGSSY. The CDR3 as a whole reads CASSFLEGGSSYEQYF. This chain uses TRBV14 with TRBJ2-7, with D tentatively TRBD2 (7 bases). The CDR3 end is not reached by the read, which stops 4 residues before it; the germline J gene fills it in. The CDR3 is 16 amino acids. CDR1 SGHDT and CDR2 FRDEAV come from the germline V gene. The ends were cut back, 2 bases at V and 0 bases at J, with 15 bases in the middle.

Regarding this clone: Gene names are the mouse ones. The read finishes 4 residues shy of the CDR3 end, and the germline J gene is used to complete it. V and J are TRBV19 and TRBJ2-1, with 9 bases that match TRBD2. Looked up from germline, CDR1 is FNHDT and CDR2 is SITEND (reference sequence). This CDR3 comprises 14 residues. The part of the CDR3 DNA that was read is TGTGCCAGCAGTATATATGGGGGGGCCGCT. This gives the protein CASSIYGGAA. The full CDR3 reads CASSIYGGAAEQFF.

Of note for this clone: The gene names here belong to mouse. The CDR3 end lies 4 residues beyond the end of the read and is filled in from the germline J gene. The same CDR3 can be traced to other DNA sequences in this sample. V and J are TRBV1 and TRBJ2-5, with 7 bases matching TRBD1. CDR1 and CDR2 (germline): NSQYPW, LRSPGD (reference sequence). The CDR3 is 13 amino acids. CDR3 amino acids: CTCSATGEDTQYF. The sequenced CDR3 bases are TGCACCTGCAGTGCCACAGGGGAGGAC.

The sample holds a few counts of this clone. Genes here carry mouse names. The read finishes 4 residues shy of the CDR3 end, and the germline J gene is used to complete it. V usage is TRBV13-2 and J usage is TRBJ2-1; TRBD1 is a possible D gene (5 bases). CDR3 length: 15 residues. The germline V gene encodes CDR1 NNHNN and CDR2 SYGAGS (reference sequence). CDR3 DNA, as far as it was read: TGTGCCAGCGGTGATGCCTCGTGGAAGGGGGCT. This codes for CASGDASWKGA. From start to end, the CDR3 is CASGDASWKGAEQFF.

This clone was seen ten or more times. The listed genes are named as in mouse. The read is 4 residues too short to cover the CDR3 end, so that end is filled in from the germline J gene. The chain joins TRBV17 to TRBJ2-1; 7 positions agree with TRBD1. The CDR3 totals 15 residues. Germline V CDR1 and CDR2: MNHDT, YYDKIL. J gave up 3 bases and V 3 bases, and 5 bases lay outside the gene matches. CDR3 loop: CASSSRAGGYAEQFF. Incomplete CDR3 DNA: TGTGCTAGCAGTAGTAGGGCAGGGGGCTATGCT. Full variable domain (missing parts from reference TRBV17 and TRBJ2-1): DTTVKQNPRYKLARVGKPVNLICSQTMNHDTMYWYQKKPNQAPKLLLFYYDKILNREADTFEKFQSSRPNNSFCSLYIGSAGLEYSAMYLCASSSRAGGYAEQFFGPGTRLTVL.

About this clone: Genes here carry mouse names. Read sequence stops 4 residues before the CDR3 end, and the germline J gene provides the missing end. Other DNA sequences in the same sample also yield this CDR3. The chain joins TRBV13-1 to TRBJ2-7, with 10 bases that match TRBD1. The CDR3 totals 16 residues. Germline V gene data show CDR1 as NSHNY and CDR2 as SYGAGN. The CDR3: CASSDAPGQGVYEQYF. The sequenced part of the CDR3 DNA is TGTGCCAGCAGTGATGCTCCTGGACAGGGGGTTTAT.

About this clone itself: The gene symbols are mouse symbols. The read terminates 4 residues before the CDR3 end, so the remaining end is supplied by the germline J gene. Other DNA sequences in the same sample also yield this CDR3. The J gene is TRBJ2-5, the V gene TRBV1, with 9 bases fitting TRBD1. This CDR3 spans 15 amino acids. Germline CDR1 is NSQYPW and CDR2 is LRSPGD (reference sequence). Incomplete CDR3 DNA: TGCACCTGCAGTGCAGCCGGGACAGGGAGGGAC. Protein product: CTCSAAGTGRD. The CDR3, in full, reads CTCSAAGTGRDTQYF.

Only a few counts were recorded for this clone. The listed genes are named as in mouse. The read terminates 4 residues before the CDR3 end, so the remaining end is supplied by the germline J gene. This same CDR3 is encoded by further DNA sequences in the sample. V usage is TRBV13-3 and J usage is TRBJ2-5; TRBD2 matches 8 bases. The junction had 1 base not matched to a gene; V was cut back by 5 bases and J by 2 bases. The CDR3 is 13 residues long. CDR1 is NNHDY and CDR2 is SYVADS in the germline V gene. The CDR3: CASRLGGQDTQYF. The CDR3 bases that were read are TGTGCCAGCAGGCTGGGGGGCCAAGAC. The full variable domain, its missing parts supplied by reference TRBV13-3 and TRBJ2-5, is EAAVTQSPRSKVAVTGGKVTLSCHQTNNHDYMYWYRQDTGHGLRLIHYSYVADSTEKGDIPDGYKASRPSQENFSLILELASLSQTAVYFCASRLGGQDTQYFGPGTRLLVL.

This clone was detected only a few times. The gene symbols are mouse symbols. The sequence runs out 4 residues before the end of the CDR3; the remainder is reconstructed from the germline J gene. V gene TRBV5 combines with J gene TRBJ2-1, with TRBD2 matching over 14 bases. With V trimmed by 3 bases and J by 4 bases, 5 bases remained unmatched. This CDR3 has 17 amino acids. Germline-derived CDR1 and CDR2 are LGHNA and YNLKQL (reference sequence). The part of the CDR3 DNA that was read is TGTGCCAGCAGCCAGGGACTGGGGGGGCGCGGGTATGCT. Residues: CASSQGLGGRGYA. The entire CDR3 protein reads CASSQGLGGRGYAEQFF.

There are many counts of this clone. Gene names are the mouse ones. The read gets to within 4 residues of the CDR3 end, and the germline J gene fills in the rest. V gene TRBV13-1 combines with J gene TRBJ1-2; no firm D call. The CDR3 spans 13 residues. Germline-derived CDR1 and CDR2 are NSHNY and SYGAGN. Trimming removed 4 bases at V and 0 bases at J, with 7 bases between. The CDR3 is CASSPRANSDYTF. Partial CDR3 DNA: TGTGCCAGCAGTCCCAGAGCAAACTCC.

To note about this clone: Gene names and germline match the mouse. The read finishes 4 residues shy of the CDR3 end, and the germline J gene is used to complete it. The same CDR3 can be traced to other DNA sequences in this sample. The chain combines TRBV13-2 with TRBJ2-1; TRBD1 matches 7 bases. Germline CDR1 NNHNN, CDR2 SYGAGS (reference sequence). The ends lost 5 bases at V and 3 bases at J; junction bases unmatched: 2. The CDR3 has 13 amino acids. CDR3 in amino acids: CASGAGGYAEQFF. CDR3 bases read: TGTGCCAGCGGCGCAGGGGGCTATGCT.

A word on this clone: Mouse gene names and germline throughout. The read comes to an end 4 residues before the CDR3 does, leaving the germline J gene to fill in the end. In the same sample, other DNA sequences code for this CDR3. The chain is built from TRBV31 and TRBJ1-2; TRBD1 matches 9 bases. Germline CDR1 is GKSSPN and CDR2 is SITVG. The CDR3 contains 14 residues. Trimming at V came to 0 bases and at J to 3 bases, leaving 2 bases not matched to a gene. The CDR3 here is CAWSLGQGDSDYTF. The covered CDR3 bases are TGTGCCTGGAGTCTGGGACAGGGAGACTCC.

Regarding this clone: All gene names here are mouse names. The read gets to within 4 residues of the CDR3 end, and the germline J gene fills in the rest. This chain uses TRBV13-2 with TRBJ1-2; 7 nucleotides align to TRBD1. The CDR3 consists of 13 residues. Germline CDR1 and CDR2: NNHNN and SYGAGS (reference sequence). After removal of 1 base from V and 4 bases from J, the junction contained 1 base not matched to a gene. CDR3 DNA, as far as it was read: TGTGCCAGCGGTGATTCAGGGGGCTCC. Translated: CASGDSGGS. The CDR3 in full is CASGDSGGSDYTF.

Of note for this clone: Mouse names are used for the genes. The missing CDR3 end, 4 residues past where the read stops, is filled in from the germline J gene. The sample carries other DNA sequences with the same CDR3. The J gene is TRBJ2-2, the V gene TRBV19; TRBD2 matches at 9 bases. Germline assignment: CDR1 FNHDT and CDR2 SITEND (reference sequence). The J segment lost 1 base and the V segment lost 4 bases, leaving 2 bases of the junction unmatched. The CDR3 covers 15 residues. The CDR3 spells CASSRDWENTGQLYF. The CDR3 DNA, read in part, is TGTGCCAGCAGTCGGGACTGGGAAAACACCGGG.

Comment on this clone: Mouse gene names and germline throughout. The read finishes 4 residues shy of the CDR3 end, and the germline J gene is used to complete it. The chain combines TRBV13-1 with TRBJ2-3; 7 bases are shared with TRBD1. With V trimmed by 4 bases and J by 0 bases, 8 bases remained unmatched. CDR3 length: 16 amino acids. Per germline, CDR1 NSHNY and CDR2 SYGAGN. CDR3 DNA, as far as it was read: TGTGCCAGCAGTCCCGGGACAGTCACTAGTGCAGAA. It translates to CASSPGTVTSAE. The complete CDR3 protein is CASSPGTVTSAETLYF.